This T cell receptor (beta chain) derives from a study of T cell responses to AZD1222 COVID-19 vaccine. On the study more broadly: Analysis merged second doses at about 4 or about 12 weeks.

Trimming left V 10 bases short and J 2 bases short, with 14 bases between. The CDR3 consists of 13 residues. Germline CDR1 reads ENHRY; CDR2 reads SYGVKD. As to this clone: Its antigen is currently unknown.

Study-wide results and caveats: Breadth and depth of Spike-specific TCRs rose after two AZD1222 doses. Spike was spanned by vaccine-associated CD4 TCRs, which were dominant at 160-218 and 743-854. Nearly half of spike-specific TCRs reportedly target variant regions that are unmutated in the B.1.351 and B.1.1.7 variants.

Sequenced by immunoSEQ multiplex PCR; TCRdb stores in-frame clones only, minus some. The repertoire consists of more than 150,000 clones, with roughly 92% occurring once and the leading ten covering around 9.3%. Here the sequenced sample was peripheral blood, taken on day 0 of AZD1222 vaccination. V and J are TRBV10-3 and TRBJ1-1; D not resolved. The sequence was collected from an adult in good health. The CDR3 nucleotides are TGTGCCACCAAAGCTCAACTTAACACTGAAGCTTTCTTT. Translated: CATKAQLNTEAFF.